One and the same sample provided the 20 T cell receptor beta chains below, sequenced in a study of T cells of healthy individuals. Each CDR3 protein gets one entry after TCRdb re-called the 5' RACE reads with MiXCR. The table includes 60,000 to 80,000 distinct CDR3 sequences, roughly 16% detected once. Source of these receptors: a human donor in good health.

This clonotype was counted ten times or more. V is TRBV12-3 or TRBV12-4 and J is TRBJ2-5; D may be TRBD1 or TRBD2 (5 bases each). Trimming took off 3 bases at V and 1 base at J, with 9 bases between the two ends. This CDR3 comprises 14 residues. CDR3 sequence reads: CASSFRDPQETQYF. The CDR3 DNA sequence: TGTGCCAGCAGTTTCCGGGACCCCCAAGAGACCCAGTACTTC.

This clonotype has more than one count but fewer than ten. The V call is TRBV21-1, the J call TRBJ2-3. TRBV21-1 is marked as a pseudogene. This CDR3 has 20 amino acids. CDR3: CASSKVTSTVFGKSTDTQYF. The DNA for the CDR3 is TGTGCCAGCAGCAAAGTGACGAGCACAGTGTTTGGGAAAAGCACAGATACGCAGTATTTT.

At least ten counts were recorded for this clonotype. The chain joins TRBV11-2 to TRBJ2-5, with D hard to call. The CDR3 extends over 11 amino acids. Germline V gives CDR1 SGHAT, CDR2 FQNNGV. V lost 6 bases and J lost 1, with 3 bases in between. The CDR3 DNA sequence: TGTGCCAGCAGTTCCCAAGAGACCCAGTACTTC. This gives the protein CASSSQETQYF. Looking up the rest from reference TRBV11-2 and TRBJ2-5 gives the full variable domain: EAGVAQSPRYKIIEKRQSVAFWCNPISGHATLYWYQQILGQGPKLLIQFQNNGVVDDSQLPKDRFSAERLKGVDSTLKIQPAKLEDSAVYLCASSSQETQYFGPGTRLLVL.

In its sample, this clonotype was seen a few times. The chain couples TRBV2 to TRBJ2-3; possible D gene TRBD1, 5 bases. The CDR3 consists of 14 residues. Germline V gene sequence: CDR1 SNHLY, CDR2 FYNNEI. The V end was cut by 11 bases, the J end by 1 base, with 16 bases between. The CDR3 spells CACPQGTGTDTQYF. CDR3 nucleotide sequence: TGTGCCTGCCCCCAGGGTACCGGCACAGATACGCAGTATTTT.

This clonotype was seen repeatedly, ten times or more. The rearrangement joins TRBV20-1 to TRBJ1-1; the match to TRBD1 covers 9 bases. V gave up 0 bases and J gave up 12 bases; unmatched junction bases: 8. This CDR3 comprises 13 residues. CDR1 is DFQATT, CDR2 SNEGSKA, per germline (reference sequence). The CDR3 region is CSARDTDRGKTFF. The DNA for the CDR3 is TGCAGTGCTAGAGATACAGACAGGGGGAAAACTTTCTTT.

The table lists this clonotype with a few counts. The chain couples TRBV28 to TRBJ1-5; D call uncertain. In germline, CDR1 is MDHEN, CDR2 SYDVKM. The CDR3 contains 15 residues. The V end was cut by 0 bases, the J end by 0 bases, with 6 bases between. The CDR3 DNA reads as TGTGCCAGCAGTTTATGGAGACTTAGCAATCAGCCCCAGCATTTT. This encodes CASSLWRLSNQPQHF. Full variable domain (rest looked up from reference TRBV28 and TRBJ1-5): DVKVTQSSRYLVKRTGEKVFLECVQDMDHENMFWYRQDPGLGLRLIYFSYDVKMKEKGDIPEGYSVSREKKERFSLILESASTNQTSMYLCASSLWRLSNQPQHFGDGTRLSIL.

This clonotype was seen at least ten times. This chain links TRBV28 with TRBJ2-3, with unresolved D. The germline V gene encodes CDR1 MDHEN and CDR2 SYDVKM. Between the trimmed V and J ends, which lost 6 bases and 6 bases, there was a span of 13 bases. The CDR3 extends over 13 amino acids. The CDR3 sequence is CASSPIQWDTQYF. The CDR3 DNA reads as TGTGCCAGCAGCCCAATTCAGTGGGATACGCAGTATTTT.

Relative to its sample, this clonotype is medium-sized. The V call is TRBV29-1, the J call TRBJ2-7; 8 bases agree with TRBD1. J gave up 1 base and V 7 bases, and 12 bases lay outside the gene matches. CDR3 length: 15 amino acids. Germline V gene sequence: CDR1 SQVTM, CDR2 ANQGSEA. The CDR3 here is CSAQTGVGTSYEQYF. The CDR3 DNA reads TGCAGCGCCCAGACAGGGGTAGGAACATCCTACGAGCAGTACTTC.

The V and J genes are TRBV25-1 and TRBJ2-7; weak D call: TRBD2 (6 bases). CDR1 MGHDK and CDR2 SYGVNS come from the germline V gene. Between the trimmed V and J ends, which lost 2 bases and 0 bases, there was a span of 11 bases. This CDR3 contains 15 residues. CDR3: CASSEASANSYEQYF. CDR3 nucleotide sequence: TGTGCCAGCAGTGAAGCTAGCGCCAACTCCTACGAGCAGTACTTC.

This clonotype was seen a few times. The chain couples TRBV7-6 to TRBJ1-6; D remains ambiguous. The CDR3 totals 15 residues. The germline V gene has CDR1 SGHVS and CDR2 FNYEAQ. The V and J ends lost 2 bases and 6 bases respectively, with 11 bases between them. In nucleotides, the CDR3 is TGTGCCAGCAGCTTATTAGGGAGATCTAATTCACCCCTCCACTTT. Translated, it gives CASSLLGRSNSPLHF.

The CDR3 spells CAWSTGKFSEQYF. In DNA form, the CDR3 reads TGTGCCTGGAGTACGGGGAAGTTTAGCGAGCAGTACTTC. The chain joins TRBV30 to TRBJ2-7, with a tentative D call TRBD2 (5 bases). Trimming took off 2 bases at V and 6 bases at J, with 14 bases between the two ends. This CDR3 is built from 13 residues. The germline CDR1 and CDR2 sequences are GTSNPN and SVGIG (reference sequence).

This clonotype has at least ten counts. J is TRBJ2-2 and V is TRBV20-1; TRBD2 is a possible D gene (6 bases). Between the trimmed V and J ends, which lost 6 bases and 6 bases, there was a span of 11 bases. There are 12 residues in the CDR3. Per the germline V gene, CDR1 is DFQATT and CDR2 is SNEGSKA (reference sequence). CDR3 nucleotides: TGCAGTGCGAGACTAGTGCCCGGGGAGCTGTTTTTT. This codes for CSARLVPGELFF.

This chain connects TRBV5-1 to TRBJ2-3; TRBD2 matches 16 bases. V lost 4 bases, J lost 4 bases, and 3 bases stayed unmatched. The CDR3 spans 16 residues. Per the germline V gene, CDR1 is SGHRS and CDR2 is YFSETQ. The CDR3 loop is CASSAGLAGGPDTQYF. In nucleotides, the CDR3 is TGCGCCAGCAGCGCGGGACTAGCGGGAGGGCCAGATACGCAGTATTTT.

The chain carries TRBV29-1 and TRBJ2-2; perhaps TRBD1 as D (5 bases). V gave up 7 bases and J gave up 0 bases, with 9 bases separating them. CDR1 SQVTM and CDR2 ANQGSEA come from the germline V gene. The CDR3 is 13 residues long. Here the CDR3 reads CSATDSNTGELFF. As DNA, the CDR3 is TGCAGCGCGACAGACTCGAACACCGGGGAGCTGTTTTTT.

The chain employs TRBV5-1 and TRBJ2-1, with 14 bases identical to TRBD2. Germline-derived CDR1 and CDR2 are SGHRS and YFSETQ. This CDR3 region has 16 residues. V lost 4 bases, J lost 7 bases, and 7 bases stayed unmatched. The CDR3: CASSPGLAGVENEQFF. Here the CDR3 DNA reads TGCGCCAGCAGCCCGGGACTAGCGGGAGTCGAGAATGAGCAGTTCTTC.

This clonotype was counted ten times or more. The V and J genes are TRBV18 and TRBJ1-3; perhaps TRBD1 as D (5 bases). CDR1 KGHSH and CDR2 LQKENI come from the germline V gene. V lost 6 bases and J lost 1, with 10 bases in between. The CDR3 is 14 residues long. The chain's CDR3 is CASSLGESGNTIYF. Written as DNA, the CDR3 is TGTGCCAGCTCCCTGGGGGAATCTGGAAACACCATATATTTT.

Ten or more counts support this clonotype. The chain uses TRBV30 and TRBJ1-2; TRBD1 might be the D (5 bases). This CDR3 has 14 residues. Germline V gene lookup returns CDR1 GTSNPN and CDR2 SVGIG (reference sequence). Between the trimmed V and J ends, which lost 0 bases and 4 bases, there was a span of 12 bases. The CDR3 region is CAWSVNLGTYGYTF. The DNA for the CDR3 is TGTGCCTGGAGTGTAAATTTGGGGACCTATGGCTACACCTTC. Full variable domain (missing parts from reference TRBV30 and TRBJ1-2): SQTIHQWPATLVQPVGSPLSLECTVEGTSNPNLYWYRQAAGRGLQLLFYSVGIGQISSEVPQNLSASRPQDRQFILSSKKLLLSDSGFYLCAWSVNLGTYGYTFGSGTRLTVV.

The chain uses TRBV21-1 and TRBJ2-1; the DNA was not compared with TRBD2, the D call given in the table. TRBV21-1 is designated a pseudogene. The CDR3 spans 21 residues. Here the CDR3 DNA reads TGTGCCAGCAGCAAATATGGAAGGACTAGCGGGGAACCCAGCTCCTACAATGAGCAGTTCTTC. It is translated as CASSKYGRTSGEPSSYNEQFF.

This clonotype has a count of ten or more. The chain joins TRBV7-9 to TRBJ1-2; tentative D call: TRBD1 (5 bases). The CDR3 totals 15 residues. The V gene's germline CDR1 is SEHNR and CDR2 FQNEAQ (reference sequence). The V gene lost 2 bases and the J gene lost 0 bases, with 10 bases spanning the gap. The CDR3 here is CASSLTRDPNYGYTF. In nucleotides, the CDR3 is TGTGCCAGCAGCTTAACCAGGGACCCTAACTATGGCTACACCTTC. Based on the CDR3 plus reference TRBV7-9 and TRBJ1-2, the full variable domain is DTGVSQNPRHKITKRGQNVTFRCDPISEHNRLYWYRQTLGQGPEFLTYFQNEAQLEKSRLLSDRFSAERPKGSFSTLEIQRTEQGDSAMYLCASSLTRDPNYGYTFGSGTRLTVV.

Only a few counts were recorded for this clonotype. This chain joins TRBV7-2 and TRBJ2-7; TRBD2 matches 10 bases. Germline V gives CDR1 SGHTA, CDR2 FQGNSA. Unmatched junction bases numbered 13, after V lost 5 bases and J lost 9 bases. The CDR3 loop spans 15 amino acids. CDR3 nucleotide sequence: TGTGCCAGCAGCCCTATAGCGGGAGGTAACGGCGTGCAGTACTTC. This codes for CASSPIAGGNGVQYF.